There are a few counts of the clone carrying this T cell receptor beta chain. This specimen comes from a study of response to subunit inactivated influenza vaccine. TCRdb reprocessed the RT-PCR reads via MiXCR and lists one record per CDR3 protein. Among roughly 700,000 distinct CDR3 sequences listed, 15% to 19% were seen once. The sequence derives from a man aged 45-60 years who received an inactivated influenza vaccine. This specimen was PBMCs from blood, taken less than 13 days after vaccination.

The CDR3: CASSLEGSTGNEQFF. CDR3 DNA: TGCGCCAGCAGCTTAGAGGGGAGCACGGGGAATGAGCAGTTCTTC. The chain is built from TRBV5-1 and TRBJ2-1; D may match TRBD1 or TRBD2 (5 bases each). Germline lookup yields CDR1 SGHRS and CDR2 YFSETQ. V lost 2 bases and J 7 bases, leaving 16 bases between the germline ends. This CDR3 has 15 amino acids.